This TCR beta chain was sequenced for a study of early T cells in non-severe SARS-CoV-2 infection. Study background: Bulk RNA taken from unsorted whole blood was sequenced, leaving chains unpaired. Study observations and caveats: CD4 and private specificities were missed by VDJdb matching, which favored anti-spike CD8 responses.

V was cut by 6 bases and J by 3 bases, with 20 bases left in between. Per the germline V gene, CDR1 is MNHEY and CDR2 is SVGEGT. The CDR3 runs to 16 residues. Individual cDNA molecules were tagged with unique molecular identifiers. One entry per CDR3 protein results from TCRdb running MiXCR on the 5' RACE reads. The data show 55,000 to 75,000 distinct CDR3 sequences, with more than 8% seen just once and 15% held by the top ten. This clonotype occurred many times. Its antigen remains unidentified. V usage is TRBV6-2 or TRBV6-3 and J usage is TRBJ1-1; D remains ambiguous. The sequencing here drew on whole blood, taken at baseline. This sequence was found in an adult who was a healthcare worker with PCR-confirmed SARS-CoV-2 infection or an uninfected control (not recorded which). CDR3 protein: CASSKTSTGWYTEAFF. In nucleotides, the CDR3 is TGTGCCAGCAGCAAGACTTCAACGGGATGGTACACTGAAGCTTTCTTT.